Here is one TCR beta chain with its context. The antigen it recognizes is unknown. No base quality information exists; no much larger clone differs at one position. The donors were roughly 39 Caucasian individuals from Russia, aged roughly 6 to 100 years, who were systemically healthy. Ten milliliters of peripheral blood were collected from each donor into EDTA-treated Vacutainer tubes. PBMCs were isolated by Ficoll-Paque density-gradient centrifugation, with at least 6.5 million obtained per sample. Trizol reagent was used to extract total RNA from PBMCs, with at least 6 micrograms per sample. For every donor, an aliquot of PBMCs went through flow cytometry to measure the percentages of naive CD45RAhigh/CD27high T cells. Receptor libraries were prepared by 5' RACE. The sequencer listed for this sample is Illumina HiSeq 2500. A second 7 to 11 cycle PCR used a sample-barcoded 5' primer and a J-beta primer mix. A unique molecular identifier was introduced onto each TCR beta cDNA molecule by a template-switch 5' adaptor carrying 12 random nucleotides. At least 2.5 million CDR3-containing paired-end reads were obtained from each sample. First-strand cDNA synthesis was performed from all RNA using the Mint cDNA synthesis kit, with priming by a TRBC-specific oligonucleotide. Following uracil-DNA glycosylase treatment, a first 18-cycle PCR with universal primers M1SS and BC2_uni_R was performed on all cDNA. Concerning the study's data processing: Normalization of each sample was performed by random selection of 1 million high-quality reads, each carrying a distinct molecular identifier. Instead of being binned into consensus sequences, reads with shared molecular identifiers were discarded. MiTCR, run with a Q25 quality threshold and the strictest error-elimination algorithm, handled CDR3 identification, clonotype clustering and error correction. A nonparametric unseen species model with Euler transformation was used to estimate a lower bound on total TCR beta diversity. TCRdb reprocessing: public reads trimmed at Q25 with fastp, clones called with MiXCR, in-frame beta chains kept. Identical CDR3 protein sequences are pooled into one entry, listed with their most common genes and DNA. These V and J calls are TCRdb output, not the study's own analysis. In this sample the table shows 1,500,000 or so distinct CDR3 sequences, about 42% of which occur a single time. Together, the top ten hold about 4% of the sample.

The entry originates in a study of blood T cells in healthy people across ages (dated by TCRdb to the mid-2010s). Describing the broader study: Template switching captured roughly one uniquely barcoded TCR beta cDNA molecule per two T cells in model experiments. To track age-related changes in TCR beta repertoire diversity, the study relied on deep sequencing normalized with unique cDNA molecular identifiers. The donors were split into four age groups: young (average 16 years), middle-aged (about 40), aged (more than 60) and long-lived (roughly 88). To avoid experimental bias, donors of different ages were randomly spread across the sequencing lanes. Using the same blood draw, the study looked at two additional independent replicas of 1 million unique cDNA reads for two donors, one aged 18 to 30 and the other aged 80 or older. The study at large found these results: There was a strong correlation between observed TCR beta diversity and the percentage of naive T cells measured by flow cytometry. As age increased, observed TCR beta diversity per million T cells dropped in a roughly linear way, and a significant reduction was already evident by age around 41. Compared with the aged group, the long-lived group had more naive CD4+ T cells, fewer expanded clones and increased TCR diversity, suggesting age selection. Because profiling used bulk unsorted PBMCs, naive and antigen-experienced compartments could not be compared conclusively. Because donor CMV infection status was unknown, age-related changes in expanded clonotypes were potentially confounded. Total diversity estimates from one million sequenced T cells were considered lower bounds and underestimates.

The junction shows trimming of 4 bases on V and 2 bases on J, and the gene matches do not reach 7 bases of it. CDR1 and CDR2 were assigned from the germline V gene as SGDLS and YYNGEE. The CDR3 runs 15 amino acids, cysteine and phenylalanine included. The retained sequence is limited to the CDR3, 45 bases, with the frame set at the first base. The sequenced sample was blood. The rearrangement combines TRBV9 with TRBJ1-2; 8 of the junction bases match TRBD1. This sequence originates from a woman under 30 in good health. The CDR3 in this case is CASSPDRGYNYGYTF. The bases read TGTGCCAGCAGCCCCGACAGGGGCTACAACTATGGCTACACCTTC.